This record covers a single T cell receptor beta chain. The data were obtained in a study of cytomegalovirus exposure and HLA in healthy donors. This CDR3 spans 14 amino acids. Germline V gene sequence: CDR1 SGHVS, CDR2 FNYEAQ. The V end lost 1 base, the J end lost 4 bases, and 8 bases lay between the germline ends. It was with 60 Vbeta and 13 Jbeta primers that the PCR ran. Generated by immunoSEQ multiplex PCR, the TCRdb table keeps only in-frame clones and is missing some. The sample yields 75,000 to 90,000 clones, over 60% seen once. What was sequenced was PBMCs. The clonotype comes from a man in his fifties or sixties in good health and CMV-seronegative. This sequence joins TRBV7-6 and TRBJ2-1; D might be TRBD1 (6 bases). This chain's CDR3 is CASSLGQEYNEQFF. The CDR3 DNA follows: TGTGCCAGCAGCTTAGGACAGGAATACAATGAGCAGTTCTTC.